The 2 T cell receptor beta chains listed next were all sequenced from one sample in a study of control samples from healthy donors and cancer patients. TCRdb's table, derived via immunoSEQ multiplex PCR, lists solely in-frame clones and lacks some. The sample holds 100,000 to 150,000 clones, around 94% seen once. Sequencing was done on a sample of PBMCs. Every receptor here comes from a man at least 80 years old with head and neck cancer.

The rearrangement links TRBV5-6 to TRBJ1-6, with a possible D match to TRBD1 (5 bases). Germline V gene lookup returns CDR1 SGHDT and CDR2 YYEEEE. This CDR3 contains 13 residues. Trimming stripped 0 bases from V and 7 bases from J, with 5 bases between. This CDR3 is CASSLGQNSPLHF. In nucleotides, the CDR3 is TGTGCCAGCAGCTTGGGACAGAATTCACCCCTCCACTTT.

This clone was picked up a small number of times. The chain is built from TRBV28 and TRBJ2-7, with TRBD2 matching over 10 bases. The CDR3 runs to 13 residues. The V and J ends lost 7 bases and 12 bases, in that order; junction bases with no gene match: 12. CDR1 is MDHEN, CDR2 SYDVKM, per germline. The DNA of the CDR3 is TGTGCCAGCATCGGCGGTCTAGCGGGAGCGCGGTACTTC. It translates to CASIGGLAGARYF.